The 31 T cell receptor beta chains given below trace back to one sample, sequenced in a study of shared clonotypes between healthy human individuals. Sequencing was performed with immunoSEQ multiplex PCR; in TCRdb, only in-frame clones are kept and a portion is missing. The sample yields about 1.9 million clones, approximately 92% seen once. In the naive CD8 group, cells lacked CD45RO and were positively selected for CCR7, so terminally differentiated effector memory CD45RA+ cells were left out. The sequencing input was naive CD8+ T cells from PBMCs. The receptors here all came from a man aged 18 to 29 in good health. Some clones in this sample may be carry-over from other donors' samples.

The V gene is TRBV19, the J gene TRBJ2-2; 9 bases match TRBD1. The V gene end was trimmed by 3 bases and the J gene end by 6 bases; junction bases not matched to a gene: 5. From germline, CDR1 is LNHDA and CDR2 SQIVND (reference sequence). The length of the CDR3 is 15 residues. The CDR3 is CASSISHRGPGELFF. The CDR3 DNA sequence: TGTGCCAGTAGTATCTCCCACAGGGGGCCCGGGGAGCTGTTTTTT.

CDR3 residues: CASSLSGRPDEQYF. CDR3 in DNA: TGTGCCAGCAGCTTAAGCGGGAGGCCCGACGAGCAGTACTTC. The V and J genes are TRBV7-6 and TRBJ2-7; TRBD2 matches 9 bases. This CDR3 spans 14 amino acids. Germline CDR1 SGHVS, CDR2 FNYEAQ. Trimming at V came to 2 bases and at J to 5 bases, leaving 4 bases not matched to a gene.

This chain links TRBV10-3 with TRBJ1-2; D is undetermined. Per germline, CDR1 ENHRY and CDR2 SYGVKD. The CDR3 loop spans 12 amino acids. V was clipped by 3 bases and J by 9 bases, with 11 bases between them. The CDR3 protein is CAISDGSGSYTF. The DNA for the CDR3 is TGTGCCATCAGTGATGGGTCGGGGAGCTACACCTTC.

The J gene is TRBJ2-7, the V gene TRBV4-1, with D uncertain. Looked up from germline, CDR1 is MGHRA and CDR2 is YSYEKL. The CDR3 spans 14 residues. With 1 base removed from V and 0 bases from J, the gap between germline ends came to 7 bases. CDR3 sequence: CASSQGVLSYEQYF. The CDR3 coding sequence is TGCGCCAGCAGCCAAGGCGTCCTCTCCTACGAGCAGTACTTC.

The genes are TRBV29-1 and TRBJ2-1; D possibly matches TRBD1 or TRBD2 (5 bases each). The germline V gene has CDR1 SQVTM and CDR2 ANQGSEA. V was clipped by 5 bases and J by 6 bases, with 20 bases between them. The CDR3 is 15 amino acids. This CDR3 is CSVFPPGAEGNEQFF. Here the CDR3 DNA reads TGCAGCGTTTTCCCTCCCGGGGCTGAAGGCAATGAGCAGTTCTTC.

The chain recombines TRBV5-4 with TRBJ2-7; 7 positions match TRBD2. CDR1 is SGHNT and CDR2 is YYREEE in the germline V gene (reference sequence). J was trimmed by 1 base and V by 2 bases; bases with no gene match: 3. CDR3 length: 14 residues. The CDR3 reads CASSFGEGSYEQYF. In DNA form, the CDR3 reads TGTGCCAGCAGCTTTGGGGAGGGGTCCTACGAGCAGTACTTC. Supplemented by reference TRBV5-4 and TRBJ2-7, the full variable domain reads ETGVTQSPTHLIKTRGQQVTLRCSSQSGHNTVSWYQQALGQGPQFIFQYYREEENGRGNFPPRFSGLQFPNYSSELNVNALELDDSALYLCASSFGEGSYEQYFGPGTRLTVT.

The chain carries TRBV7-2 and TRBJ1-2; 7 nucleotides align to TRBD1. With 5 bases clipped from V and 4 bases from J, the junction kept 10 bases outside the gene matches. The CDR3 sequence is 15 residues long. Looked up from germline, CDR1 is SGHTA and CDR2 is FQGNSA. In DNA, the CDR3 is TGTGCCAGCAGCCCGCTCGGGACAGCCCGCTATGGCTACACCTTC. Residues: CASSPLGTARYGYTF. The full variable domain, its missing parts supplied by reference TRBV7-2 and TRBJ1-2, is GAGVSQSPSNKVTEKGKDVELRCDPISGHTALYWYRQSLGQGLEFLIYFQGNSAPDKSGLPSDRFSAERTGGSVSTLTIQRTQQEDSAVYLCASSPLGTARYGYTFGSGTRLTVV.

The chain has TRBV11-3 and TRBJ2-7, with 7 bases aligning to TRBD2. Germline V CDR1 and CDR2: SGHNT, YENEEA. The CDR3 extends over 14 amino acids. V trimming: 2 bases; J trimming: 3 bases; junction bases outside the gene matches: 4. CDR3 amino acids: CASSLREGSYEQYF. CDR3 nucleotide sequence: TGTGCCAGCAGCTTAAGGGAGGGCAGCTACGAGCAGTACTTC.

The V gene is TRBV4-1, the J gene TRBJ2-1, with 7 bases lining up with TRBD2. The germline gives CDR1 MGHRA, CDR2 YSYEKL. The V and J ends lost 6 bases and 3 bases, in that order; junction bases with no gene match: 11. The CDR3 sequence is 16 residues long. The CDR3 sequence is CASSHQASGIYNEQFF. The CDR3 DNA reads as TGCGCCAGCAGTCACCAAGCCAGCGGGATCTACAATGAGCAGTTCTTC.

This chain connects TRBV27 to TRBJ1-5, with a weak D call TRBD1 (5 bases). The CDR3 consists of 14 residues. The germline gives CDR1 MNHEY, CDR2 SMNVEV (reference sequence). V lost 6 bases, J lost 3 bases, and 12 bases lay in between. The CDR3 nucleotides read TGTGCCAGCAGCCTAGACAGAAACAATCAGCCCCAGCATTTT. Its protein is CASSLDRNNQPQHF.

The chain is built from TRBV7-2 and TRBJ2-5; the D is unclear. The V gene's germline CDR1 is SGHTA and CDR2 FQGNSA. Trimming removed 2 bases at V and 7 bases at J, with 11 bases between. This CDR3 spans 13 amino acids. The CDR3 coding sequence is TGTGCCAGCAGCTTAACCCCTCCCGGGACCCAGTACTTC. As protein: CASSLTPPGTQYF.

This clone occurred a few times. The sample holds other DNA sequences that translate to the same CDR3. The genes are TRBV27 and TRBJ1-1, with no clear D. This CDR3 has 13 amino acids. Germline V lookup: CDR1 MNHEY, CDR2 SMNVEV (reference sequence). V was pared by 4 bases and J by 2 bases, with 8 bases between. In nucleotides, the CDR3 is TGTGCCAGCAGTTACTCCCCCAACACTGAAGCTTTCTTT. It is translated as CASSYSPNTEAFF.

J is TRBJ2-3 and V is TRBV27; D possibly corresponds to TRBD1 (6 bases). V lost 6 bases and J 2 bases, leaving 12 bases between the germline ends. The V gene's germline CDR1 is MNHEY and CDR2 SMNVEV (reference sequence). This CDR3 spans 14 amino acids. CDR3 in DNA: TGTGCCAGCAGGTTACAGGGCCTCACAGATACGCAGTATTTT. Amino acid sequence: CASRLQGLTDTQYF.

This chain uses TRBV6-5 with TRBJ2-1; D is unresolved. The germline CDR1 and CDR2 sequences are MNHEY and SVGAGI. V was shortened by 2 bases and J by 7 bases, with 9 bases between the two germline ends. This CDR3 is 13 amino acids long. In nucleotides, the CDR3 is TGTGCCAGCAGTTACGGTTCAAGGAATGAGCAGTTCTTC. It is translated as CASSYGSRNEQFF.

The rearrangement uses TRBV21-1 and TRBJ2-7. TRBV21-1 is deemed a pseudogene. The CDR3 covers 15 residues. The DNA of the CDR3 is TGTGCCAGCCAAAGGTCTTTCGTCTATGACTACGAGCAGTACTTC. It translates to CASQRSFVYDYEQYF.

The V gene is TRBV5-6, the J gene TRBJ2-5; D is uncertain. V was shortened by 1 base and J by 1 base, with 8 bases between the two germline ends. CDR3 length equals 14 residues. The germline V gene encodes CDR1 SGHDT and CDR2 YYEEEE. CDR3 nucleotides: TGTGCCAGCAGCTTGCCGGAAACCCAAGAGACCCAGTACTTC. Its translation is CASSLPETQETQYF.

The chain couples TRBV6-5 to TRBJ2-2; D is possibly TRBD2 (5 bases). The CDR3 contains 14 residues. Germline assignment: CDR1 MNHEY and CDR2 SVGAGI. V was trimmed by 3 bases and J by 6 bases, leaving 11 bases between them. The CDR3 DNA sequence: TGTGCCAGCAGTTATAGGAGGATGCCCGGGGAGCTGTTTTTT. Translating gives CASSYRRMPGELFF.

The chain recombines TRBV29-1 with TRBJ2-1; a weak D match, TRBD2 (6 bases). This CDR3 contains 13 residues. V was pared by 6 bases and J by 10 bases, with 19 bases between. Germline V gene data show CDR1 as SQVTM and CDR2 as ANQGSEA. The CDR3: CSVGVSGPTEQFF. As DNA, the CDR3 is TGCAGCGTAGGGGTTAGCGGCCCCACCGAGCAGTTCTTC.

Note on this clone: The sample contains more than one DNA sequence encoding this CDR3. This sequence joins TRBV5-1 and TRBJ2-2; 8 nucleotides agree with TRBD1. Germline-derived CDR1 and CDR2 are SGHRS and YFSETQ. This CDR3 has 15 amino acids. V lost 4 bases and J lost 1; bases outside the gene matches: 3. CDR3 amino acids: CASSPGQENTGELFF. As DNA, the CDR3 is TGCGCCAGCAGCCCGGGACAGGAGAACACCGGGGAGCTGTTTTTT.

About this clone: The sample has other DNA sequences that encode this CDR3 too. This rearrangement joins TRBV29-1 to TRBJ2-5; possibly TRBD1 for D (5 bases). Germline V gene data show CDR1 as SQVTM and CDR2 as ANQGSEA. Trimming took 7 bases from V and 5 from J, leaving 8 bases between them. The CDR3 extends over 10 amino acids. The CDR3 DNA is TGCAGCGCCCCAGGGGAGACCCAGTACTTC. It encodes CSAPGETQYF.

The chain combines TRBV27 with TRBJ2-2; 7 bases match TRBD2. The CDR3 loop spans 15 amino acids. Germline V lookup: CDR1 MNHEY, CDR2 SMNVEV (reference sequence). V was clipped by 3 bases and J by 6 bases; unmatched bases: 7. CDR3 DNA sequence: TGTGCCAGCAGTTTTGTGGGGGGAGGGGCCGGGGAGCTGTTTTTT. Protein: CASSFVGGGAGELFF.

The chain joins TRBV30 to TRBJ1-4; possible D gene TRBD1, 5 bases. Per germline, CDR1 GTSNPN and CDR2 SVGIG (reference sequence). V lost 0 bases to trimming and J lost 7 bases, with 24 bases between them. The CDR3 has 18 residues. The chain's CDR3 is CAWSVQQVNISVTEKLFF. The CDR3 DNA sequence: TGTGCCTGGAGTGTACAACAGGTAAATATCTCTGTCACTGAAAAACTGTTTTTT.

This sequence joins TRBV5-1 and TRBJ2-7; TRBD1 is a possible D gene (6 bases). This CDR3 has 16 amino acids. Germline values: CDR1 SGHRS, CDR2 YFSETQ. Trimming took 0 bases from V and 3 from J, leaving 16 bases between them. CDR3 residues: CASSLAWDTLFYEQYF. In DNA, the CDR3 is TGCGCCAGCAGCTTGGCCTGGGACACCTTATTCTACGAGCAGTACTTC. Filled out from reference TRBV5-1 and TRBJ2-7, the complete variable domain reads KAGVTQTPRYLIKTRGQQVTLSCSPISGHRSVSWYQQTPGQGLQFLFEYFSETQRNKGNFPGRFSGRQFSNSRSEMNVSTLELGDSALYLCASSLAWDTLFYEQYFGPGTRLTVT.

This chain uses TRBV29-1 with TRBJ2-1, with a weak D call TRBD2 (6 bases). CDR3 size: 15 residues. Germline-derived CDR1 and CDR2 are SQVTM and ANQGSEA. With 3 bases removed from V and 0 bases from J, the gap between germline ends came to 12 bases. This CDR3 is CSVEGGALSYNEQFF. CDR3 coding DNA: TGCAGCGTTGAGGGGGGTGCCCTCTCCTACAATGAGCAGTTCTTC.

The rearrangement joins TRBV30 to TRBJ2-5; 8 nucleotides agree with TRBD1. The J call may be mistaken, given a closer DNA end match to TRBJ2-7. Germline V lookup: CDR1 GTSNPN, CDR2 SVGIG (reference sequence). This CDR3 contains 15 residues. The CDR3 nucleotides are TGTGCCTGGAGTGTCCCACGACAGGGGCCCCTCGAGCAGTACTTC. As protein: CAWSVPRQGPLEQYF.

CDR3 sequence (DNA): TGTGCCACCAGGGGCCGGGCTAGCGGGGATGGGGGAACGACAGATACGCAGTATTTT. Translated: CATRGRASGDGGTTDTQYF. The genes are TRBV27 and TRBJ2-3; 9 positions match TRBD2. With V trimmed by 10 bases and J by 3 bases, 23 bases remained unmatched. The CDR3 extends over 19 amino acids. Per germline, CDR1 MNHEY and CDR2 SMNVEV (reference sequence).

The J gene is TRBJ2-1, the V gene TRBV18; D may match TRBD1 or TRBD2 (5 bases each). The CDR3 loop spans 17 amino acids. The V gene lost 0 bases and the J gene lost 0 bases, with 12 bases spanning the gap. Germline V gene lookup returns CDR1 KGHSH and CDR2 LQKENI. Here the CDR3 DNA reads TGTGCCAGCTCACCACCGGGGGTTCCGGTCTCCTACAATGAGCAGTTCTTC. Protein product: CASSPPGVPVSYNEQFF.

The rearrangement links TRBV7-3 to TRBJ2-2; no definite D call. The CDR3 totals 13 residues. V lost 5 bases, J lost 7 bases, and 11 bases lay in between. Germline-derived CDR1 and CDR2 are SGHTA and FQGTGA. As DNA, the CDR3 is TGTGCCAGCAGCCTGGACCCCTTCGGGGAGCTGTTTTTT. This sequence encodes CASSLDPFGELFF.

The chain has TRBV16 and TRBJ2-7; D is unresolved. CDR1 and CDR2 from the germline V gene are KGHSY and FQNENV. The CDR3 contains 13 residues. V gave up 4 bases and J gave up 6 bases, with 13 bases separating them. The CDR3 nucleotides read TGTGCCAGCAGCCCCGTTGCCTGGGGCGAGCAGTACTTC. Amino acids: CASSPVAWGEQYF.

V usage is TRBV11-2 and J usage is TRBJ2-1; 8 positions match TRBD1. Germline V gene sequence: CDR1 SGHAT, CDR2 FQNNGV. The trim removed 0 bases at V and 2 bases at J, leaving 12 bases unmatched. There are 19 residues in the CDR3. The CDR3 loop is CASSLEQLRTGPAYNEQFF. The CDR3 DNA follows: TGTGCCAGCAGCTTAGAACAACTTAGGACAGGGCCGGCCTACAATGAGCAGTTCTTC.

The chain combines TRBV28 with TRBJ1-2; 7 positions match TRBD1. Germline V CDR1 and CDR2: MDHEN, SYDVKM. The CDR3 runs 12 residues. V shed 8 bases, J shed 7 bases, and the junction held 7 bases outside the gene matches. The DNA for the CDR3 is TGTGCCAGCCATACAGGGGAGGGTGGCTACACCTTC. As protein: CASHTGEGGYTF.